These 18 T cell receptor beta chains share one sample of origin, sequenced in a study of T cells after posttransplantation cyclophosphamide. Data came from immunoSEQ multiplex PCR; TCRdb stores just in-frame clones and leaves some out. The sample holds around 3,000 clones, roughly 62% seen once. Specimen: memory CD8+ T cells sorted from blood. These receptors all stem from a woman in her thirties in good health and a related stem cell transplant donor.

This clone has only a few counts. Different DNA sequences within this sample yield the same CDR3. V is TRBV19 and J is TRBJ1-1; D perhaps matches TRBD1 (5 bases). CDR1 and CDR2 from the germline V gene are LNHDA and SQIVND (reference sequence). The CDR3 has 14 residues. V was trimmed by 4 bases and J by 4 bases, leaving 13 bases between them. The CDR3 nucleotides are TGTGCCAGTAGTACCCGCGGGGCCGGCACTGAAGCTTTCTTT. It codes for CASSTRGAGTEAFF.

The J gene is TRBJ2-3, the V gene TRBV25-1, with 10 nucleotides matching TRBD1. V was pared by 2 bases and J by 2 bases, with 1 base of the junction left unmatched. The germline V gene has CDR1 MGHDK and CDR2 SYGVNS. This CDR3 has 15 residues. This chain's CDR3 is CASSEDRGPTDTQYF. Here the CDR3 DNA reads TGTGCCAGCAGTGAAGACAGGGGGCCCACAGATACGCAGTATTTT.

The V and J genes are TRBV6-5 and TRBJ2-1, with TRBD1 matching over 8 bases. Losses at the gene ends were 2 bases for V and 7 bases for J; bases not matched to a gene: 4. This CDR3 comprises 14 residues. The V gene's germline CDR1 is MNHEY and CDR2 SVGAGI. The CDR3 is CASSYAGGRNEQFF. The CDR3 DNA sequence: TGTGCCAGCAGTTACGCAGGGGGCAGAAATGAGCAGTTCTTC.

This clone was recorded once. The gene calls are TRBV6-4 and TRBJ2-2, with D tentatively TRBD1 (5 bases). This CDR3 has 14 residues. In germline, CDR1 is MRHNA, CDR2 SNTAGT. V was shortened by 2 bases and J by 2 bases, with 6 bases between the two germline ends. This CDR3 reads CASSDRGNTGELFF. The CDR3 coding sequence is TGTGCCAGCAGTGACAGGGGAAACACCGGGGAGCTGTTTTTT.

This chain uses TRBV6-4 with TRBJ2-1, with D unresolved. Trimming shortened V by 4 bases and J by 9 bases, and 19 bases separated the two germline ends. Germline values: CDR1 MRHNA, CDR2 SNTAGT. The CDR3 sequence is 15 residues long. CDR3 protein: CASSVADSEVSEQFF. CDR3 nucleotides: TGTGCCAGCAGTGTGGCCGATTCTGAGGTTAGTGAGCAGTTCTTC.

This chain uses TRBV19 with TRBJ2-3, with TRBD1 matching 10 bases. The CDR3 has 16 residues. V gave up 6 bases and J gave up 2 bases; unmatched junction bases: 8. Germline V gene data show CDR1 as LNHDA and CDR2 as SQIVND (reference sequence). CDR3 loop: CASRTGTGDFTDTQYF. CDR3 nucleotides: TGTGCCAGTAGGACCGGGACAGGGGATTTCACAGATACGCAGTATTTT.

The chain uses TRBV6-5 and TRBJ1-6; 8 nucleotides align to TRBD1. Germline V gives CDR1 MNHEY, CDR2 SVGAGI. V trimming: 5 bases; J trimming: 12 bases; junction bases outside the gene matches: 12. The CDR3 totals 15 residues. The CDR3 protein is CASSIDRGAVRPLHF. DNA for the CDR3: TGTGCCAGCAGTATAGACAGGGGCGCGGTAAGACCCCTCCACTTT.

This sequence joins TRBV6-4 and TRBJ2-1, with 7 bases that match TRBD2. Unmatched junction bases numbered 10, after V lost 3 bases and J lost 8 bases. CDR3 size: 15 residues. Germline lookup yields CDR1 MRHNA and CDR2 SNTAGT. The CDR3 bases are TGTGCCAGCAGTGAAGGGACTACCGGCGGTGATGAGCAGTTCTTC. It encodes CASSEGTTGGDEQFF.

The chain recombines TRBV4-2 with TRBJ2-1, with 9 positions matching TRBD2. Germline V gene lookup returns CDR1 LGHNA and CDR2 YNFKEQ. CDR3 length: 15 amino acids. With V trimmed by 3 bases and J by 8 bases, 8 bases remained unmatched. The CDR3 nucleotides are TGTGCCAGCAGCCAGACCCGGACTAGCGTGGATGAGCAGTTCTTC. Amino acids: CASSQTRTSVDEQFF.

The chain combines TRBV4-3 with TRBJ1-5; TRBD1 matches 7 bases. The junction had 10 bases not matched to a gene; V was cut back by 4 bases and J by 7 bases. Germline CDR1 LGHNA, CDR2 YSLEER. This CDR3 comprises 15 residues. Here the CDR3 reads CASSRLTGAGQPQHF. The CDR3 nucleotides are TGCGCCAGCAGCCGCCTTACAGGGGCCGGGCAGCCCCAGCATTTT.

The chain recombines TRBV27 with TRBJ1-4, with unresolved D. The germline V and J ends were trimmed by 5 bases and 7 bases, with 8 bases remaining between them. The CDR3 is 12 residues long. From germline, CDR1 is MNHEY and CDR2 SMNVEV (reference sequence). The DNA of the CDR3 is TGTGCCAGCAGTACAAGAGGTGAAAAACTGTTTTTT. Amino acids: CASSTRGEKLFF.

The chain's CDR3 is CASSLRSTREKLFF. CDR3 bases: TGTGCCAGCAGCTTAAGATCCACTAGGGAAAAACTGTTTTTT. V gene TRBV13 combines with J gene TRBJ1-4; no reliable D call. CDR1 and CDR2 from the germline V gene are PRHDT and FYEKMQ (reference sequence). The CDR3 loop spans 14 amino acids. V dropped 2 bases and J dropped 8 bases, with 12 bases sitting between them.

This clone was observed once. This chain joins TRBV11-2 and TRBJ1-2, with TRBD1 as a possible D gene (5 bases). Trimming took 1 base from V and 4 from J, leaving 16 bases between them. This CDR3 contains 16 residues. Per germline, CDR1 SGHAT and CDR2 FQNNGV. The DNA for the CDR3 is TGTGCCAGCAGCTTAGTTAGTGGCGGGGGTGGCTATGGCTACACCTTC. It codes for CASSLVSGGGGYGYTF.

DNA for the CDR3: TGCAGCGTCTCCGAAGACGGGACACGAGGGGAAAAACTGTTTTTT. Residues: CSVSEDGTRGEKLFF. The V gene is TRBV29-1, the J gene TRBJ1-4; TRBD1 might be the D (6 bases). This CDR3 is 15 amino acids long. The V end lost 6 bases, the J end lost 8 bases, and 22 bases lay between the germline ends. Germline CDR1 is SQVTM and CDR2 is ANQGSEA.

The chain recombines TRBV6-5 with TRBJ2-3; D perhaps matches TRBD1 (5 bases). Trimming removed 2 bases from V and 6 bases from J, with 12 bases in between. The CDR3 is 14 amino acids. In germline, CDR1 is MNHEY, CDR2 SVGAGI. CDR3 loop: CASSYTPGRDTQYF. In DNA form, the CDR3 reads TGTGCCAGCAGTTACACCCCAGGGCGGGATACGCAGTATTTT.

The chain carries TRBV6-1 and TRBJ1-5, with a tentative D call TRBD1 (5 bases). CDR1 is MNHNS and CDR2 is SASEGT in the germline V gene. This CDR3 is built from 16 residues. Trimming took off 3 bases at V and 2 bases at J, with 14 bases between the two ends. CDR3 residues: CASSEAQGDGNQPQHF. For the CDR3, the DNA is TGTGCCAGCAGTGAGGCGCAGGGCGATGGCAATCAGCCCCAGCATTTT.

The sample holds a few counts of this clone. Different DNA sequences within this sample yield the same CDR3. The chain combines TRBV5-5 with TRBJ1-2, with a possible D match to TRBD1 (6 bases). Germline values: CDR1 SGHKS, CDR2 YYEKEE (reference sequence). Trimming took 4 bases from V and 5 from J, leaving 15 bases between them. This CDR3 region has 14 residues. As DNA, the CDR3 is TGTGCCAGCAGCCCGGACAGCGGCGGGTATGGCTACACCTTC. This sequence encodes CASSPDSGGYGYTF.

The chain uses TRBV6-4 and TRBJ1-1, with 10 bases identical to TRBD1. The trim removed 6 bases at V and 4 bases at J, leaving 8 bases unmatched. The germline V gene encodes CDR1 MRHNA and CDR2 SNTAGT. This CDR3 is built from 15 residues. CDR3: CASSETGGEGTEAFF. The CDR3 coding sequence is TGTGCCAGCAGCGAGACAGGGGGCGAAGGCACTGAAGCTTTCTTT.